Following are 17 T cell receptor beta chains from one sample sequenced in a study of blood T cell repertoires in COVID-19. Generated by immunoSEQ multiplex PCR, the TCRdb table keeps only in-frame clones and is missing some. Among some 41,000 clones listed, around 90% were seen once. The specimen was peripheral blood. The receptors originated from a woman older than 75 with active COVID-19.

The V and J genes are TRBV29-1 and TRBJ1-1; weak D call: TRBD1 (6 bases). The CDR3 spans 15 residues. Trimming stripped 4 bases from V and 1 base from J, with 16 bases between. Germline V gene sequence: CDR1 SQVTM, CDR2 ANQGSEA. CDR3 sequence reads: CSVVGAQGWNTEAFF. The CDR3 coding sequence is TGCAGCGTTGTTGGGGCACAGGGTTGGAACACTGAAGCTTTCTTT.

This chain joins TRBV19 and TRBJ1-1; TRBD1 might be the D (6 bases). Between the trimmed V and J ends, which lost 10 bases and 0 bases, there was a span of 15 bases. There are 14 residues in the CDR3. The germline gives CDR1 LNHDA, CDR2 SQIVND (reference sequence). The CDR3 reads CATYSDSLNTEAFF. For the CDR3, the DNA is TGTGCCACCTATTCGGACAGTTTGAACACTGAAGCTTTCTTT.

The rearrangement joins TRBV12-3 or TRBV12-4 to TRBJ1-5; no clear D gene. With 2 bases removed from V and 7 bases from J, the gap between germline ends came to 6 bases. This CDR3 has 12 residues. CDR3 sequence: CASSLTRQPQHF. As DNA, the CDR3 is TGTGCCAGCAGTTTAACGCGGCAGCCCCAGCATTTT.

The genes are TRBV6-5 and TRBJ2-5; tentatively, D is TRBD1 (7 bases). The V end was cut by 6 bases, the J end by 5 bases, with 10 bases between. This CDR3 contains 12 residues. Germline CDR1 and CDR2: MNHEY and SVGAGI. CDR3 sequence (DNA): TGTGCCAGCAGCTCAGGGGGGGAGACCCAGTACTTC. It encodes CASSSGGETQYF.

The chain joins TRBV6-2 or TRBV6-3 to TRBJ2-7; 10 bases agree with TRBD2. J gave up 2 bases and V 5 bases, and 9 bases lay outside the gene matches. The CDR3 consists of 16 residues. The germline V gene encodes CDR1 MNHEY and CDR2 SVGEGT. The CDR3 nucleotides read TGTGCCAGCAGTCCCCAGGGACTAGCGAAGACCTACGAGCAGTACTTC. This translates into CASSPQGLAKTYEQYF.

This clone was seen a handful of times. V is TRBV24-1 and J is TRBJ2-2; possible D gene TRBD2, 6 bases. Between the trimmed V and J ends, which lost 4 bases and 4 bases, there was a span of 12 bases. The germline V gene encodes CDR1 KGHDR and CDR2 SFDVKD. This CDR3 is 15 amino acids long. The CDR3 sequence: CATSDQTRPTGELFF. The CDR3 DNA follows: TGTGCCACCAGTGACCAGACTAGACCCACCGGGGAGCTGTTTTTT.

The chain uses TRBV5-1 and TRBJ2-7; tentatively, D is TRBD2 (5 bases). Germline V gene data show CDR1 as SGHRS and CDR2 as YFSETQ. This CDR3 contains 14 residues. V dropped 4 bases and J dropped 5 bases, with 16 bases sitting between them. DNA for the CDR3: TGCGCCAGCAGCCGAGACCCCTCGGGGAACGAGCAGTACTTC. Its translation: CASSRDPSGNEQYF.

This clone was counted a few times. The chain joins TRBV6-6 to TRBJ1-1, with D tentatively TRBD1 (6 bases). Germline V gives CDR1 MNHNY, CDR2 SVGAGI (reference sequence). This CDR3 is built from 16 residues. V lost 5 bases to trimming and J lost 6 bases, with 22 bases between them. The CDR3 region is CASSPPPRAGASEAFF. The CDR3 bases are TGTGCCAGCAGTCCACCCCCTCGGGCGGGGGCCTCTGAAGCTTTCTTT.

J is TRBJ2-5 and V is TRBV20-1; no reliable D call. V gave up 4 bases and J gave up 5 bases, with 8 bases separating them. Germline V gene data show CDR1 as DFQATT and CDR2 as SNEGSKA (reference sequence). This CDR3 has 11 residues. CDR3 region: CSATAGETQYF. The CDR3 bases are TGCAGTGCTACAGCCGGGGAGACCCAGTACTTC.

This clone appeared once. The genes are TRBV7-8 and TRBJ2-3; 8 nucleotides agree with TRBD2. In germline, CDR1 is SGHVS, CDR2 FQNEAQ. There are 14 residues in the CDR3. After removal of 6 bases from V and 6 bases from J, the junction contained 8 bases not matched to a gene. CDR3 nucleotide sequence: TGTGCCAGCAGGGTCTCGGGGGGGCTGGATACGCAGTATTTT. Its protein is CASRVSGGLDTQYF.

The CDR3 loop is CASSLNYRFATNEKLFF. CDR3 DNA: TGCGCCAGCAGCTTAAATTACAGGTTTGCAACTAATGAAAAACTGTTTTTT. The gene calls are TRBV5-1 and TRBJ1-4; TRBD1 is a possible D gene (5 bases). V gave up 2 bases and J gave up 0 bases, with 14 bases separating them. This CDR3 comprises 17 residues. Germline V gene sequence: CDR1 SGHRS, CDR2 YFSETQ. Full variable domain (rest looked up from reference TRBV5-1 and TRBJ1-4): KAGVTQTPRYLIKTRGQQVTLSCSPISGHRSVSWYQQTPGQGLQFLFEYFSETQRNKGNFPGRFSGRQFSNSRSEMNVSTLELGDSALYLCASSLNYRFATNEKLFFGSGTQLSVL.

The CDR3 DNA reads TGCGCCAGCCGACAGGATCACTACGAGCAGTACTTC. Its protein product is CASRQDHYEQYF. V gene TRBV5-1 combines with J gene TRBJ2-7; D might be TRBD1 (6 bases). CDR3 length: 12 residues. Trimming left V 7 bases short and J 3 bases short, with 11 bases between. In germline, CDR1 is SGHRS, CDR2 YFSETQ.

The chain links TRBV3-1 (or the pseudogene TRBV3-2) to TRBJ2-3, with D possibly being TRBD2 (6 bases). V dropped 1 base and J dropped 1 base, with 9 bases sitting between them. The CDR3 is 15 residues long. The V gene's germline CDR1 is LGHDT and CDR2 YNNKEL (reference sequence). The DNA of the CDR3 is TGTGCCAGCAGCCAAGCCCAGCGGGGCACAGATACGCAGTATTTT. It specifies CASSQAQRGTDTQYF.

V gene TRBV30 combines with J gene TRBJ1-6; a possible D gene is TRBD1 (5 bases). CDR1 is GTSNPN, CDR2 SVGIG, per germline (reference sequence). The CDR3 sequence is 14 residues long. V lost 5 bases and J 10 bases, leaving 18 bases between the germline ends. The CDR3 protein is CAWAPGGFRSPLHF. In nucleotides, the CDR3 is TGTGCCTGGGCTCCCGGGGGGTTTAGGTCACCCCTCCACTTT.

The J gene is TRBJ2-2, the V gene TRBV5-1, with TRBD1 identical over 7 bases. Germline V CDR1 and CDR2: SGHRS, YFSETQ. The J segment lost 5 bases and the V segment lost 1 base, leaving 2 bases of the junction unmatched. This CDR3 is built from 14 residues. The chain's CDR3 is CASSLSGGTGELFF. DNA for the CDR3: TGCGCCAGCAGCTTGTCAGGGGGTACCGGGGAGCTGTTTTTT.

J is TRBJ2-1 and V is TRBV2, with TRBD2 matching 8 bases. CDR3 size: 16 residues. With V trimmed by 4 bases and J by 15 bases, 20 bases remained unmatched. Germline-derived CDR1 and CDR2 are SNHLY and FYNNEI. The CDR3 DNA is TGTGCCAGCAGTGTCAGGCCTAGCGGGTCCCCTGGGTTTCGGTTCTTC. As protein: CASSVRPSGSPGFRFF.

This clone appeared a single time. This chain uses TRBV7-2 with TRBJ2-7; TRBD1 agrees at 8 bases. The length of the CDR3 is 16 residues. V gave up 5 bases and J gave up 4 bases; unmatched junction bases: 13. Per the germline V gene, CDR1 is SGHTA and CDR2 is FQGNSA. CDR3 amino acids: CASSVFWQGAGYEQYF. The CDR3 bases are TGTGCCAGCAGCGTATTTTGGCAGGGGGCTGGTTACGAGCAGTACTTC.